Listed here are 4 T cell receptor beta chains from one sample, sequenced in a study of cytomegalovirus exposure and HLA in healthy donors. In the PCR, 60 Vbeta and 13 Jbeta primers were used. Profiling relied on immunoSEQ multiplex PCR, and the TCRdb table lists in-frame clones only, not all of them. The sample has 150,000 to 200,000 clones, around 80% seen once. The sample consisted of PBMCs. The receptors originated from a man between 18 and 35 years old in good health and CMV-seronegative.

This clone was counted only a few times. The chain couples TRBV18 to TRBJ2-2; D is possibly TRBD1 (5 bases). The CDR3 consists of 14 residues. CDR1 is KGHSH and CDR2 is LQKENI in the germline V gene. V dropped 5 bases and J dropped 5 bases, with 12 bases sitting between them. Here the CDR3 reads CASSSSRDTGELFF. CDR3 DNA: TGTGCCAGCTCATCCTCCAGGGATACCGGGGAGCTGTTTTTT.

V and J are TRBV4-3 and TRBJ2-6, with 7 bases identical to TRBD2. Trimming took 4 bases from V and 4 from J; bases not matched to a gene: 10. In germline, CDR1 is LGHNA, CDR2 YSLEER. This CDR3 comprises 17 residues. This chain's CDR3 is CASSPRTGGRGANVLTF. Written as DNA, the CDR3 is TGCGCCAGCAGCCCCCGGACGGGCGGGAGAGGGGCCAACGTCCTGACTTTC.

This rearrangement joins TRBV10-1 to TRBJ2-1; D is unresolved. With 8 bases removed from V and 4 bases from J, the gap between germline ends came to 6 bases. The CDR3 totals 11 residues. Germline V gives CDR1 WNHNN, CDR2 SYGVQD (reference sequence). CDR3 nucleotides: TGCGCCAGCTCGACATACAATGAGCAGTTCTTC. Translation: CASSTYNEQFF.

The V gene is TRBV5-5, the J gene TRBJ1-1; 11 nucleotides agree with TRBD1. Per germline, CDR1 SGHKS and CDR2 YYEKEE (reference sequence). Germline trimming cut 0 bases from V and 5 bases from J; bases unmatched to any gene: 6. The CDR3 extends over 16 amino acids. CDR3 protein: CASSLGLGQGVTEAFF. The CDR3 DNA follows: TGTGCCAGCAGCTTGGGGTTGGGACAGGGGGTAACTGAAGCTTTCTTT.